The 13 T cell receptor beta chains presented below share a single source sample, sequenced in a study of early T cells in non-severe SARS-CoV-2 infection. TCRdb independently ran MiXCR on the 5' RACE reads; one entry per CDR3 protein. The repertoire includes approximately 90,000 distinct CDR3 sequences, roughly 15% of them detected once, and about 5% sits in the top ten. Here the sequenced sample was whole blood, taken at baseline. The receptors originated from an adult who was a healthcare worker with PCR-confirmed SARS-CoV-2 infection or an uninfected control (not recorded which).

A few counts support this clonotype. V and J are TRBV10-3 and TRBJ2-7; D remains ambiguous. Germline V gene data show CDR1 as ENHRY and CDR2 as SYGVKD. The CDR3 extends over 14 amino acids. V shed 0 bases and J shed 6 bases, with 12 bases lying between them. CDR3 in amino acids: CAISESASKSEQYF. DNA of the CDR3: TGTGCCATCAGTGAGTCTGCTAGTAAGAGCGAGCAGTACTTC.

The CDR3 bases are TGCGCCAGCAGCCACCGGGACAGGGCTCAAGATACGCAGTATTTT. This encodes CASSHRDRAQDTQYF. The rearrangement uses TRBV4-3 and TRBJ2-3, with TRBD1 identical over 9 bases. Germline values: CDR1 LGHNA, CDR2 YSLEER. With 3 bases clipped from V and 5 bases from J, the junction kept 6 bases outside the gene matches. CDR3 length equals 15 residues.

This clonotype was observed a handful of times. The chain links TRBV28 to TRBJ2-5, with D unresolved. There are 15 residues in the CDR3. V shed 6 bases and J shed 2 bases, with 16 bases lying between them. Germline assignment: CDR1 MDHEN and CDR2 SYDVKM. The CDR3, as DNA: TGTGCCAGCAGCACTAAGTTGGGGTATCAAGAGACCCAGTACTTC. Translated: CASSTKLGYQETQYF.

The rearrangement joins TRBV20-1 to TRBJ2-7; 8 bases are shared with TRBD1. CDR1 and CDR2 (germline): DFQATT, SNEGSKA (reference sequence). The CDR3 is made up of 15 amino acids. Trimming at V came to 2 bases and at J to 5 bases, leaving 11 bases not matched to a gene. The CDR3, as DNA: TGCAGTGCTAGAAAGGAAGGGACAGGATGGAACGAGCAGTACTTC. This gives the protein CSARKEGTGWNEQYF.

In this sample, this clonotype turned up a few times. One end of the junction is discordant with germline, which a read error may explain. CDR3 residues: CARRMTGELFF. CDR3 sequence (DNA): TGTGCCCGGAGGATGACCGGGGAGCTGTTTTTT. V usage is TRBV30 and J usage is TRBJ2-2, with D perhaps matching TRBD2 (5 bases). Germline loops: CDR1 GTSNPN, CDR2 SVGIG (reference sequence). The CDR3 spans 11 residues.

This clonotype turned up a few times. The chain links TRBV3-2 to TRBJ2-7; the DNA was not used to check the table's D call, TRBD2. TRBV3-2 is annotated as a pseudogene. The CDR3 is 14 residues long. The CDR3 nucleotides are TGTGCCAGCAGCCAAGGGGGAGAGGCCTACGAGCAGTACTTC. Translation gives CASSQGGEAYEQYF.

This clonotype has more than one count but fewer than ten. The chain combines TRBV7-2 with TRBJ2-1; 8 nucleotides agree with TRBD2. The CDR3 loop spans 16 amino acids. In germline, CDR1 is SGHTA, CDR2 FQGNSA. V was pared by 6 bases and J by 7 bases, with 14 bases of the junction left unmatched. As DNA, the CDR3 is TGTGCCAGCAGTTCCGGGGGAAGCGGGAGTATGAATGAGCAGTTCTTC. Translated: CASSSGGSGSMNEQFF.

This clonotype turned up a few times. The chain is built from TRBV4-2 and TRBJ2-5, with 8 bases fitting TRBD1. V gave up 3 bases and J gave up 1 base; unmatched junction bases: 4. The CDR3 is 15 residues long. Germline values: CDR1 LGHNA, CDR2 YNFKEQ. CDR3 sequence (DNA): TGTGCCAGCAGCCAGGATACAGGGGGCCAAGAGACCCAGTACTTC. It codes for CASSQDTGGQETQYF.

This clonotype has only a few counts. The chain links TRBV20-1 to TRBJ2-2; 8 bases map to TRBD2. With V trimmed by 6 bases and J by 4 bases, 7 bases remained unmatched. This CDR3 has 14 amino acids. Germline V gene lookup returns CDR1 DFQATT and CDR2 SNEGSKA (reference sequence). CDR3: CSAQLADFTGELFF. Written as DNA, the CDR3 is TGCAGTGCCCAACTAGCGGATTTCACCGGGGAGCTGTTTTTT.

This chain connects TRBV11-2 to TRBJ2-2; D might be TRBD2 (5 bases). Deletions cut 3 bases from V and 2 bases from J, with 10 bases between. Germline V lookup: CDR1 SGHAT, CDR2 FQNNGV. The CDR3 is made up of 15 amino acids. The CDR3 DNA reads as TGTGCCAGCAGCTTTAGGCGGACTAACACCGGGGAGCTGTTTTTT. Its translation is CASSFRRTNTGELFF.

This rearrangement joins TRBV5-1 to TRBJ2-7; 9 bases match TRBD1. V lost 0 bases, J lost 4 bases, and 8 bases stayed unmatched. Germline CDR1 SGHRS, CDR2 YFSETQ. The CDR3 is 16 amino acids. The CDR3 loop reads CASSLASGTGRYEQYF. CDR3 nucleotides: TGCGCCAGCAGCTTGGCCTCCGGGACAGGGAGGTACGAGCAGTACTTC.

A few counts support this clonotype. V and J are TRBV11-2 and TRBJ2-7; D is perhaps TRBD2 (6 bases). Germline V gene sequence: CDR1 SGHAT, CDR2 FQNNGV. Trimming cost V 5 bases and J 7 bases, with 12 bases left between them. CDR3 length: 12 amino acids. The CDR3 DNA sequence: TGTGCCAGCAGCGCGGGACTCCGGGAGCAGTACTTC. It specifies CASSAGLREQYF.

The chain links TRBV27 to TRBJ2-3; D is possibly TRBD1 or TRBD2 (6 bases each). The V end lost 7 bases, the J end lost 5 bases, and 19 bases lay between the germline ends. The germline gives CDR1 MNHEY, CDR2 SMNVEV (reference sequence). CDR3 length: 15 residues. CDR3 loop: CASNGQGRDRDTQYF. CDR3 in DNA: TGTGCCAGCAACGGCCAGGGGCGGGATCGAGATACGCAGTATTTT.